The 2 T cell receptor beta chains given below trace back to one sample, sequenced in a study of control samples from healthy donors and cancer patients (TCRdb year 2020). Library construction relied on the immunoSEQ multiplex PCR assay. Entries here come from immuneACCESS through TCRdb and include only in-frame sequences with V and J called. Some clones fail to appear in such tables; in the studies checked, an unresolved V gene covers under half of the shortfall, and the cause of the remainder is unknown. The sample table contains over 75,000 clones; only one count was recorded for 91% of them. More than 15% of the sample goes to the ten largest clones. Sequencing was carried out using blood. The receptors originated from a man aged 25-40 years in good health.

The J gene is TRBJ1-2, the V gene TRBV12-3 or TRBV12-4; TRBD1 agrees at 7 bases. Trimming cost V 8 bases and J 6 bases; bases outside gene matches: 6. The CDR3 is 12 amino acids. The CDR3: CASRTGSNGYTF. Here the CDR3 DNA reads TGTGCCAGCCGGACAGGCTCGAATGGCTACACCTTC.

This chain links TRBV9 with TRBJ2-5, with D possibly matching TRBD1 (6 bases). This CDR3 is 18 amino acids long. V was clipped by 4 bases and J by 2 bases, with 24 bases between them. Germline V CDR1 and CDR2: SGDLS, YYNGEE. DNA of the CDR3: TGTGCCAGCAGCCCTCGACCATTAGTACAGGGACCTCAAGAGACCCAGTACTTC. It is translated as CASSPRPLVQGPQETQYF.